The 18 T cell receptor beta chains presented below share a single source sample, sequenced in a study of CD8+ T cells in alopecia areata. Treatment of the sample: oral pan-JAK inhibitor, 5-10 mg twice daily. Sequencing templates came from extracted RNA that was reverse transcribed into cDNA. Here immunoSEQ multiplex PCR was the method, and the copy in TCRdb shows in-frame clones only, minus some. The table includes under 150,000 clones, 50% to 65% detected once. The starting material was CD4+ T cells sorted from blood, obtained at week 24, from a patient treated with tofacitinib. The source of these receptors is a human donor with alopecia areata.

This clone was counted between two and nine times. This chain uses TRBV4-2 with TRBJ2-1, with 13 nucleotides matching TRBD2. This CDR3 contains 15 residues. The germline V gene has CDR1 LGHNA and CDR2 YNFKEQ. With 4 bases clipped from V and 7 bases from J, the junction kept 4 bases outside the gene matches. CDR3 loop: CASSPGTSGDNEQFF. CDR3 bases: TGTGCCAGCAGCCCAGGGACTAGCGGGGATAATGAGCAGTTCTTC.

This clone was found a few times. The CDR3 reads CASSPWTAANEKLFF. The CDR3 DNA reads TGTGCCAGCAGCCCCTGGACGGCTGCTAATGAAAAACTGTTTTTT. This sequence joins TRBV27 and TRBJ1-4; D is undetermined. There are 15 residues in the CDR3. Germline V gene data show CDR1 as MNHEY and CDR2 as SMNVEV (reference sequence). Trimming took off 6 bases at V and 3 bases at J, with 14 bases between the two ends.

The table lists this clone with a count of one. The chain joins TRBV18 to TRBJ2-7; TRBD1 agrees at 10 bases. V shed 3 bases and J 3 bases; nucleotides not matched to a gene: 5. The germline CDR1 and CDR2 sequences are KGHSH and LQKENI. The length of the CDR3 is 15 residues. CDR3 nucleotides: TGTGCCAGCTCACCCACCCGGGACAGGGGCTACGAGCAGTACTTC. Encoded protein: CASSPTRDRGYEQYF.

The chain links TRBV28 to TRBJ1-2; TRBD1 is a possible D gene (5 bases). Germline V CDR1 and CDR2: MDHEN, SYDVKM. This CDR3 has 13 amino acids. Trimming removed 4 bases at V and 9 bases at J, with 15 bases between. This CDR3 reads CASSSNVRGRYTF. In DNA form, the CDR3 reads TGTGCCAGCAGTTCCAACGTAAGGGGCCGCTACACCTTC.

This rearrangement joins TRBV5-1 to TRBJ2-6, with a possible D match to TRBD1 (5 bases). The germline V gene has CDR1 SGHRS and CDR2 YFSETQ. V was trimmed by 0 bases and J by 2 bases, leaving 6 bases between them. The CDR3 length is 15 residues. This CDR3 reads CASSLGTTGANVLTF. The CDR3 DNA follows: TGCGCCAGCAGCTTGGGGACAACTGGGGCCAACGTCCTGACTTTC.

This chain connects TRBV11-3 to TRBJ2-1, with D perhaps TRBD1 (5 bases). Germline CDR1 is SGHNT and CDR2 is YENEEA. CDR3 length: 13 amino acids. Trimming took off 6 bases at V and 8 bases at J, with 14 bases between the two ends. CDR3 in amino acids: CASRSGFLDEQFF. In nucleotides, the CDR3 is TGTGCCAGCAGGTCAGGGTTTCTTGATGAGCAGTTCTTC.

The chain links TRBV9 to TRBJ2-2; possibly TRBD2 for D (6 bases). The CDR3 consists of 15 residues. Germline CDR1 and CDR2: SGDLS and YYNGEE. The germline V and J ends were trimmed by 4 bases and 6 bases, with 16 bases remaining between them. The CDR3 bases are TGTGCCAGCAGCCTACGGCCCTCTAGCGCCGGGGAGCTGTTTTTT. Its protein product is CASSLRPSSAGELFF.

This clone was observed a few times. This chain links TRBV29-1 with TRBJ2-5; TRBD1 agrees at 8 bases. The closer fit of TRBJ2-7 to the DNA end suggests the J call may be wrong. This CDR3 region has 12 residues. Germline CDR1 is SQVTM and CDR2 is ANQGSEA. The DNA for the CDR3 is TGCAGCGTAGAGACAGGGGCCGGCGAGCAGTACTTC. It translates to CSVETGAGEQYF.

The CDR3 protein is CASSPSGRSGNTIYF. The CDR3 region has the DNA TGTGCCAGCAGTCCTTCGGGGCGCTCTGGAAACACCATATATTTT. This rearrangement joins TRBV9 to TRBJ1-3, with TRBD1 as a possible D gene (5 bases). The germline V gene has CDR1 SGDLS and CDR2 YYNGEE. V was cut by 5 bases and J by 0 bases, with 12 bases left in between. The CDR3 is 15 residues long.

This clone occurred a few times. This chain links TRBV7-2 with TRBJ2-2; the D is unclear. Trimming left V 3 bases short and J 0 bases short, with 8 bases between. This CDR3 has 15 amino acids. CDR1 and CDR2 from the germline V gene are SGHTA and FQGNSA. The CDR3 sequence is CASSLSYTNTGELFF. In DNA form, the CDR3 reads TGTGCCAGCAGCTTGTCCTATACGAACACCGGGGAGCTGTTTTTT.

The chain combines TRBV6-5 with TRBJ2-7; D possibly matches TRBD1 or TRBD2 (5 bases each). The V gene lost 3 bases and the J gene lost 1 base, with 7 bases spanning the gap. The CDR3 loop spans 13 amino acids. Germline lookup yields CDR1 MNHEY and CDR2 SVGAGI. The CDR3 is CASSYGGSYEQYF. DNA for the CDR3: TGTGCCAGCAGTTATGGGGGATCCTACGAGCAGTACTTC.

There are a few counts of this clone. This chain uses TRBV29-1 with TRBJ1-1; D gene uncertain. Deletions cut 7 bases from V and 1 base from J, with 7 bases between. The CDR3 totals 11 residues. The V gene's germline CDR1 is SQVTM and CDR2 ANQGSEA. The CDR3: CSGRWNTEAFF. CDR3 sequence (DNA): TGCAGCGGGCGGTGGAACACTGAAGCTTTCTTT.

The rearrangement uses TRBV6-5 and TRBJ1-4; D is ambiguous. V lost 0 bases and J lost 10, with 9 bases in between. The CDR3 runs 13 residues. Germline lookup yields CDR1 MNHEY and CDR2 SVGAGI. As DNA, the CDR3 is TGTGCCAGCAGTTACTCCCAGGCCGGAAAACTGTTTTTT. Translated: CASSYSQAGKLFF.

The V and J genes are TRBV10-3 and TRBJ1-1, with D possibly TRBD1 on 6 matching bases. The CDR3 extends over 15 amino acids. V was pared by 10 bases and J by 2 bases, with 20 bases between. CDR1 is ENHRY and CDR2 is SYGVKD in the germline V gene. The DNA of the CDR3 is TGTGCCACCGGCCCCCCGACAGGAGGTAACACTGAAGCTTTCTTT. Protein product: CATGPPTGGNTEAFF.

This rearrangement joins TRBV25-1 to TRBJ1-5; possibly TRBD1 for D (5 bases). Trimming took 8 bases from V and 6 from J, leaving 20 bases between them. Germline V gene lookup returns CDR1 MGHDK and CDR2 SYGVNS. The CDR3 totals 15 residues. CDR3 in amino acids: CASSRGADASQPQHF. CDR3 bases: TGTGCCAGCTCGAGAGGGGCAGATGCAAGTCAGCCCCAGCATTTT.

This clone came up a few times. J is TRBJ2-7 and V is TRBV4-2; D is perhaps TRBD2 (6 bases). CDR3 length equals 17 residues. Germline V gene lookup returns CDR1 LGHNA and CDR2 YNFKEQ. The V end was cut by 1 base, the J end by 3 bases, with 19 bases between. DNA for the CDR3: TGTGCCAGCAGCCAAGCTTCGGGGGTGTCAGGCCTCTACGAGCAGTACTTC. It translates to CASSQASGVSGLYEQYF.

The gene calls are TRBV29-1 and TRBJ1-2; the D gene is possibly TRBD1 (6 bases). Looked up from germline, CDR1 is SQVTM and CDR2 is ANQGSEA. This CDR3 is built from 15 residues. V lost 4 bases and J lost 4, with 19 bases in between. The CDR3 coding sequence is TGCAGCGTTGCCCCACCGGTGCAAGGGGGCTATGGCTACACCTTC. This codes for CSVAPPVQGGYGYTF. The full variable domain, in which reference TRBV29-1 and TRBJ1-2 provide the parts outside the CDR3, is SAVISQKPSRDICQRGTSLTIQCQVDSQVTMMFWYRQQPGQSLTLIATANQGSEATYESGFVIDKFPISRPNLTFSTLTVSNMSPEDSSIYLCSVAPPVQGGYGYTFGSGTRLTVV.

This rearrangement joins TRBV30 to TRBJ2-1; D gene unclear. CDR1 GTSNPN and CDR2 SVGIG come from the germline V gene (reference sequence). The CDR3 sequence is 14 residues long. With 4 bases removed from V and 0 bases from J, the gap between germline ends came to 10 bases. The CDR3 DNA is TGTGCCTGGATTTGGACCAGCTCCTACAATGAGCAGTTCTTC. This sequence encodes CAWIWTSSYNEQFF.